This T cell receptor (beta chain) was recorded in a study of radiation and T cells in renal cell carcinoma. Study information: Nephrectomy followed 15 Gy stereotactic body radiation by 4 weeks. Overall study findings and caveats: Top tumor clonotypes rose in blood 2 weeks post-radiation, then contracted.

Sequenced by immunoSEQ multiplex PCR; TCRdb stores in-frame clones only, minus some. The sample lists about 130,000 clones, around nine tenths seen once, with more than 10% in the top ten. This clone was recorded only once. What it binds is not known. Germline V gene lookup returns CDR1 SGHAT and CDR2 FQDESV (reference sequence). With 4 bases removed from V and 1 base from J, the gap between germline ends came to 7 bases. The CDR3 has 13 amino acids. The time point here: baseline pretreatment blood. Documented treatment: 15 Gy SBRT to primary tumor, nephrectomy 4 weeks later. The V gene is TRBV11-1, the J gene TRBJ1-1; a weak D match, TRBD1 (6 bases). The sequencing used blood, collected from a patient whose treatment included radiotherapy and nephrectomy. The TCR was taken from a woman in her fifties or sixties with renal cell carcinoma. The CDR3 DNA is TGTGCCAGCAGCTCGGACAGGAACACTGAAGCTTTCTTT. Encoded protein: CASSSDRNTEAFF.